A single sample is the source of the 14 T cell receptor beta chains below, sequenced in a study of OX40 agonist ivuxolimab in advanced cancers. Clones were read by immunoSEQ multiplex PCR, and TCRdb kept only the in-frame ones, dropping some. Among just under 20,000 clones listed, about 70% were seen once. This specimen consisted of CD4+ or CD8+ T cells sorted from blood, obtained in a trial of the OX40 agonist ivuxolimab. The source of these receptors is an adult with an advanced solid tumor such as melanoma, head and neck, liver or kidney cancer.

The chain uses TRBV30 and TRBJ2-5; D ambiguous. The CDR3 is made up of 12 amino acids. CDR1 and CDR2 from the germline V gene are GTSNPN and SVGIG (reference sequence). Trimming cost V 1 base and J 5 bases, with 8 bases left between them. The CDR3 region is CAWSAIRETQYF. Written as DNA, the CDR3 is TGTGCCTGGAGTGCCATCAGGGAGACCCAGTACTTC.

The table lists this clone with a few counts. The chain combines TRBV7-6 with TRBJ2-5; TRBD1 or TRBD2 may be the D gene (5 bases each). CDR1 and CDR2 (germline): SGHVS, FNYEAQ. The CDR3 is 14 amino acids. Trimming removed 0 bases from V and 4 bases from J, with 9 bases in between. CDR3 sequence reads: CASSLATGLETQYF. DNA of the CDR3: TGTGCCAGCAGCTTAGCGACGGGGCTAGAGACCCAGTACTTC. Filled out from reference TRBV7-6 and TRBJ2-5, the complete variable domain reads GAGVSQSPRYKVTKRGQDVALRCDPISGHVSLYWYRQALGQGPEFLTYFNYEAQQDKSGLPNDRFSAERPEGSISTLTIQRTEQRDSAMYRCASSLATGLETQYFGPGTRLLVL.

The J gene is TRBJ1-1, the V gene TRBV6-1; D is unresolved. This CDR3 has 14 amino acids. CDR1 is MNHNS, CDR2 SASEGT, per germline. Trimming took off 6 bases at V and 6 bases at J, with 17 bases between the two ends. CDR3 coding DNA: TGTGCCAGCAGCCCCTCTCTGGGGTGGGCTGAAGCTTTCTTT. Protein product: CASSPSLGWAEAFF.

J is TRBJ2-1 and V is TRBV9, with D possibly TRBD2 on 5 matching bases. This CDR3 region has 15 residues. CDR1 and CDR2 (germline): SGDLS, YYNGEE. Trimming left V 0 bases short and J 7 bases short, with 14 bases between. Here the CDR3 reads CASSVDPGEWNEQFF. The CDR3, as DNA: TGTGCCAGCAGCGTAGACCCCGGGGAGTGGAATGAGCAGTTCTTC.

The V call is TRBV6-1, the J call TRBJ2-7; D possibly corresponds to TRBD2 (6 bases). Germline V gene sequence: CDR1 MNHNS, CDR2 SASEGT. The CDR3 covers 14 residues. The V and J ends lost 4 bases and 4 bases respectively, with 14 bases between them. The CDR3 nucleotides read TGTGCCAGCAGTGGGGGGGACCGATCTTACGAGCAGTACTTC. This translates into CASSGGDRSYEQYF.

The V call is TRBV7-8, the J call TRBJ2-2; 7 bases are shared with TRBD1. The CDR3 has 14 amino acids. Germline V gene data show CDR1 as SGHVS and CDR2 as FQNEAQ. V gave up 5 bases and J gave up 7 bases; unmatched junction bases: 7. CDR3 protein: CASSRGQLVGELFF. CDR3 bases: TGTGCCAGCAGCCGGGGACAGTTGGTCGGGGAGCTGTTTTTT. Filled out from reference TRBV7-8 and TRBJ2-2, the complete variable domain reads GAGVSQSPRYKVAKRGQDVALRCDPISGHVSLFWYQQALGQGPEFLTYFQNEAQLDKSGLPSDRFFAERPEGSVSTLKIQRTQQEDSAVYLCASSRGQLVGELFFGEGSRLTVL.

The chain carries TRBV5-4 and TRBJ2-5, with a possible D match to TRBD2 (6 bases). The CDR3 contains 15 residues. The germline gives CDR1 SGHNT, CDR2 YYREEE (reference sequence). V gave up 2 bases and J gave up 2 bases, with 13 bases separating them. The CDR3 here is CASSFYPGDQETQYF. CDR3 DNA: TGTGCCAGCAGCTTTTATCCGGGGGATCAAGAGACCCAGTACTTC. The full variable domain, with the rest looked up from reference TRBV5-4 and TRBJ2-5, is ETGVTQSPTHLIKTRGQQVTLRCSSQSGHNTVSWYQQALGQGPQFIFQYYREEENGRGNFPPRFSGLQFPNYSSELNVNALELDDSALYLCASSFYPGDQETQYFGPGTRLLVL.

This clone was counted only a few times. The chain uses TRBV7-9 and TRBJ1-2; possibly TRBD1 for D (6 bases). Trimming removed 5 bases at V and 5 bases at J, with 9 bases between. Germline V lookup: CDR1 SEHNR, CDR2 FQNEAQ (reference sequence). The length of the CDR3 is 12 residues. CDR3 nucleotide sequence: TGTGCCAGCAGCAACAGGGAGTATGGCTACACCTTC. Translation: CASSNREYGYTF. Drawing the rest from reference TRBV7-9 and TRBJ1-2, the complete variable domain is DTGVSQNPRHKITKRGQNVTFRCDPISEHNRLYWYRQTLGQGPEFLTYFQNEAQLEKSRLLSDRFSAERPKGSFSTLEIQRTEQGDSAMYLCASSNREYGYTFGSGTRLTVV.

This chain joins TRBV6-6 and TRBJ1-5; weak D call: TRBD1 (6 bases). Trimming took 5 bases from V and 7 from J, leaving 15 bases between them. Germline V gives CDR1 MNHNY, CDR2 SVGAGI (reference sequence). The CDR3 consists of 14 residues. The CDR3: CASSRRGEKQPQHF. CDR3 nucleotide sequence: TGTGCCAGCAGTCGCAGGGGAGAGAAGCAGCCCCAGCATTTT.

The chain employs TRBV7-6 and TRBJ2-2; D possibly corresponds to TRBD1 (5 bases). This CDR3 spans 14 amino acids. CDR1 and CDR2 (germline): SGHVS, FNYEAQ. Trimming cost V 5 bases and J 7 bases, with 14 bases left between them. CDR3 loop: CASSPGITGGELFF. DNA for the CDR3: TGTGCCAGCAGCCCAGGGATAACGGGCGGGGAGCTGTTTTTT.

The V and J genes are TRBV19 and TRBJ2-7; D is undetermined. The germline V gene has CDR1 LNHDA and CDR2 SQIVND (reference sequence). The CDR3 has 13 amino acids. Trimming cost V 3 bases and J 3 bases, with 9 bases left between them. The CDR3 DNA reads as TGTGCCAGTAGTATCGAGCAGGACTACGAGCAGTACTTC. Amino acids: CASSIEQDYEQYF.

In DNA form, the CDR3 reads TGTGCCAGCAGCCAAACAGCGGGAGGGCCTAGCTATGAGCAGTTCTTC. It specifies CASSQTAGGPSYEQFF. This rearrangement joins TRBV14 to TRBJ2-1; 10 bases agree with TRBD2. The V and J ends lost 2 bases and 8 bases, in that order; junction bases with no gene match: 9. CDR3 size: 16 residues. Germline V gene data show CDR1 as SGHDN and CDR2 as FVKESK.

The chain recombines TRBV19 with TRBJ1-5; no definite D call. The CDR3 runs 13 residues. Per germline, CDR1 LNHDA and CDR2 SQIVND (reference sequence). V lost 8 bases and J 5 bases, leaving 13 bases between the germline ends. The CDR3 region is CASGRPWDQPQHF. CDR3 in DNA: TGTGCCAGTGGCCGACCTTGGGATCAGCCCCAGCATTTT.

This clone is judged medium-sized. The chain has TRBV7-9 and TRBJ1-2; 9 positions match TRBD1. Germline CDR1 reads SEHNR; CDR2 reads FQNEAQ (reference sequence). CDR3 size: 16 residues. The V segment lost 0 bases and the J segment 4 bases; nucleotides outside the gene matches: 6. For the CDR3, the DNA is TGTGCCAGCAGCTTAGCTTTACAGGGGGCGGTCTATGGCTACACCTTC. Its protein product is CASSLALQGAVYGYTF.